This is a list of T cell receptor beta chains from one sample in a study of blood T cells in healthy people across ages. TCRdb passed the 5' RACE reads through MiXCR, listing each CDR3 protein once. The sample comprises approximately 1.5 million distinct CDR3 sequences, about 42% of which are singletons, and about 4% rests with the top ten. The specimen sequenced was blood. The receptors stem from a woman aged 18-29 years in good health. CDR3s include the opening cysteine and the closing phenylalanine or tryptophan. Fields, in order: J gene, V gene, clone size, CDR3 length, D gene, CDR3 DNA, CDR3 protein. The D gene is left open where the match is weak. The size of a clone is reported for some rows only, either as once, few or many, or as a class for expanded clones.

J: TRBJ2-7; V: TRBV4-2; size: few; length: 16; D: TRBD2; DNA: TGTGCCAGCAGCCCGACCACTAGCGGGAGTTGGTACGAGCAGTACTTC; CDR3: CASSPTTSGSWYEQYF
J: TRBJ1-2; V: TRBV6-2/TRBV6-3; size: many; length: 13; D: NA; DNA: TGTGCCAGCAGTTACCGGGACAACTATGGCTACACCTTC; CDR3: CASSYRDNYGYTF
J: TRBJ1-1; V: TRBV6-6; size: NA; length: 13; D: NA; DNA: TGTGCCAGCGGGGAGGTTTTGGGCACTGAAGCTTTCTTT; CDR3: CASGEVLGTEAFF
J: TRBJ2-7; V: TRBV4-3; size: NA; length: 13; D: NA; DNA: TGCGCCAGCAGCCAAGAAGTGCACCACGAGCAGTACTTC; CDR3: CASSQEVHHEQYF
J: TRBJ1-2; V: TRBV6-5; size: NA; length: 16; D: TRBD1; DNA: TGTGCCGGCAGTTCCCTCCAGGGGGCTGGTAGCTATGGCTACACCTTC; CDR3: CAGSSLQGAGSYGYTF
J: TRBJ2-1; V: TRBV5-1; size: NA; length: 16; D: NA; DNA: TGCGCCAGCAGCGCCTCGAAGGGATTCCCGTACAATGAGCAGTTCTTC; CDR3: CASSASKGFPYNEQFF
J: TRBJ1-2; V: TRBV12-3/TRBV12-4; size: NA; length: 11; D: NA; DNA: TGTGCGCTTGGGGTGAACTATGGCTACACCTTC; CDR3: CALGVNYGYTF
J: TRBJ2-7; V: TRBV3-1; size: NA; length: 12; D: NA; DNA: TGTGCCAGCAGCCAGGGAGGACTCGAGCAGTACTTC; CDR3: CASSQGGLEQYF
J: TRBJ1-4; V: TRBV20-1; size: NA; length: 16; D: NA; DNA: TGCAGTGCTAGACCCCCTAAGGGAGGCTCTAATGAAAAACTGTTTTTT; CDR3: CSARPPKGGSNEKLFF
J: TRBJ2-7; V: TRBV29-1; size: few; length: 15; D: TRBD2; DNA: TGCAGCGTTGAGTTCAGTAGCGGGGGGTCCTACGAGCAGTACTTC; CDR3: CSVEFSSGGSYEQYF
J: TRBJ2-1; V: TRBV20-1; size: NA; length: 13; D: NA; DNA: TGCAGTGCTCTAATGGTAGTCTTCAATGAGCAGTTCTTC; CDR3: CSALMVVFNEQFF
J: TRBJ1-2; V: TRBV4-1; size: once; length: 15; D: NA; DNA: TGCGCCAGCAGCCAAGAAGCCCGGGTTTACTATGGCTACACCTTC; CDR3: CASSQEARVYYGYTF
J: TRBJ1-2; V: TRBV4-3; size: NA; length: 13; D: TRBD1; DNA: TGCGCCAGCAGGAAGACAGGGTACTATGGCTACACCTTC; CDR3: CASRKTGYYGYTF
J: TRBJ2-3; V: TRBV20-1; size: NA; length: 15; D: NA; DNA: TGCAGTGCTAGAGATCGAGTACCTACCCTAGATACGCAGTATTTT; CDR3: CSARDRVPTLDTQYF
J: TRBJ1-1; V: TRBV7-2; size: NA; length: 17; D: NA; DNA: TGTGCCAGCAGCTTAATGTCAGGCCTTCTATCTAACACTGAAGCTTTCTTT; CDR3: CASSLMSGLLSNTEAFF
J: TRBJ2-7; V: TRBV27; size: NA; length: 14; D: TRBD1; DNA: TGTGCCAACAGTTTACAGACAGGGCCCTACGAGCAGTACTTC; CDR3: CANSLQTGPYEQYF
J: TRBJ2-1; V: TRBV15; size: few; length: 16; D: TRBD2; DNA: TGTGCCACCAGCAGAGGTAGGACTAGCGGGAGAATTGAGCAGTTCTTC; CDR3: CATSRGRTSGRIEQFF
J: TRBJ2-1; V: TRBV20-1; size: few; length: 16; D: NA; DNA: TGCAGTGCTAGAGATATATGGCGGGACACCTACAATGAGCAGTTCTTC; CDR3: CSARDIWRDTYNEQFF
J: TRBJ1-2; V: TRBV12-3/TRBV12-4; size: few; length: 11; D: NA; DNA: TGTGCCAGCATGGACGCCCATGGCTACACCTTC; CDR3: CASMDAHGYTF
J: TRBJ2-5; V: TRBV29-1; size: few; length: 10; D: NA; DNA: TGCAGCGTTGTCCGAGGGGAGCAGTACTTC; CDR3: CSVVRGEQYF
J: TRBJ1-1; V: TRBV12-3/TRBV12-4; size: NA; length: 13; D: NA; DNA: TGTGCCAGCAAGTCTCGGATGAACACTGAAGCTTTCTTT; CDR3: CASKSRMNTEAFF
J: TRBJ2-7; V: TRBV27; size: once; length: 14; D: TRBD2; DNA: TGTGCCAGCAGTGGGGGGGGGAACTCCTACGAGCAGTACTTC; CDR3: CASSGGGNSYEQYF
J: TRBJ2-5; V: TRBV7-8; size: many; length: 15; D: TRBD1; DNA: TGTGCCAGCAGCCCCTGGACAGGGATCCAAGAGACCCAGTACTTC; CDR3: CASSPWTGIQETQYF
J: TRBJ2-1; V: TRBV19; size: many; length: 14; D: TRBD1; DNA: TGTGCCAGTAGTCCCGGACAGGGTCAGAATGAGCAGTTCTTC; CDR3: CASSPGQGQNEQFF
J: TRBJ2-7; V: TRBV7-2; size: NA; length: 14; D: NA; DNA: TGTGCCAGCAGCGCCCCCCTAGGATCCTACGAGCAGTACTTC; CDR3: CASSAPLGSYEQYF
J: TRBJ1-1; V: TRBV24-1; size: many; length: 11; D: NA; DNA: TGTGCCACCAGTGCCTTCACTGAAGCTTTCTTT; CDR3: CATSAFTEAFF
J: TRBJ2-7; V: TRBV20-1; size: NA; length: 12; D: NA; DNA: TGCAGTGCGAGGGACTTCACCAACGAGCAGTACTTC; CDR3: CSARDFTNEQYF
J: TRBJ2-7; V: TRBV5-1; size: few; length: 12; D: NA; DNA: TGCGCCAGCAGGACAGATAACTACGAGCAGTACTTC; CDR3: CASRTDNYEQYF
J: TRBJ1-2; V: TRBV7-2; size: NA; length: 13; D: NA; DNA: TGTGCCAGCAGCTTAGGTGGGAGATGGAGCTACACCTTC; CDR3: CASSLGGRWSYTF
J: TRBJ2-2; V: TRBV6-1; size: few; length: 14; D: TRBD1; DNA: TGTGCCAGCAGGGGGACAGGGAGGACCGGGGAGCTGTTTTTT; CDR3: CASRGTGRTGELFF
J: TRBJ2-1; V: TRBV20-1; size: few; length: 14; D: TRBD2; DNA: TGCAGTGCTAGGAGCGGGGGCCCGAGAAATGAGCAGTTCTTC; CDR3: CSARSGGPRNEQFF
J: TRBJ1-1; V: TRBV18; size: NA; length: 18; D: NA; DNA: TGTGCCAGCTCACCAGAGTATCCGAGGCAGGGTGTTGTCACTGAAGCTTTCTTT; CDR3: CASSPEYPRQGVVTEAFF
J: TRBJ1-2; V: TRBV29-1; size: many; length: 14; D: NA; DNA: TGCAGCGTTGAAGATCGAGGGGCTAACTATGGCTACACCTTC; CDR3: CSVEDRGANYGYTF
J: TRBJ1-2; V: TRBV29-1; size: few; length: 14; D: NA; DNA: TGCAGCGTTGAAGATCCTTCGACAGCCTATGGCTACACCTTC; CDR3: CSVEDPSTAYGYTF
J: TRBJ2-3; V: TRBV7-8; size: NA; length: 16; D: TRBD1; DNA: TGTGCCAGCAGCCTTTATGGGGACAGGGGCACAGATACGCAGTATTTT; CDR3: CASSLYGDRGTDTQYF
J: TRBJ1-4; V: TRBV9; size: few; length: 15; D: NA; DNA: TGTGCCAGCAGCGTAGATGTACATACTAATGAAAAACTGTTTTTT; CDR3: CASSVDVHTNEKLFF
J: TRBJ2-2; V: TRBV4-1; size: NA; length: 16; D: NA; DNA: TGCGCCAGCAGCCAAGCAGGGGCCGCGAACACCGGGGAGCTGTTTTTT; CDR3: CASSQAGAANTGELFF
J: TRBJ2-1; V: TRBV4-3; size: NA; length: 16; D: TRBD1; DNA: TGCGCCAGCAGCCAAGGGACAGGAGGCTCCTACAATGAGCAGTTCTTC; CDR3: CASSQGTGGSYNEQFF
J: TRBJ1-3; V: TRBV12-3/TRBV12-4; size: NA; length: 14; D: TRBD1; DNA: TGTGCCAGCAGAGACAGGGGGCCCGGAAACACCATATATTTT; CDR3: CASRDRGPGNTIYF
J: TRBJ1-2; V: TRBV19; size: NA; length: 13; D: NA; DNA: TGTGCCAGTAGTATTCTGGGGTACTATGGCTACACCTTC; CDR3: CASSILGYYGYTF
J: TRBJ2-3; V: TRBV7-9; size: few; length: 16; D: TRBD2; DNA: TGTGCCAGCAGTCGAACAGGGCGGGGGGCCGGAGATACGCAGTATTTT; CDR3: CASSRTGRGAGDTQYF